Sequencing of this T cell receptor beta chain was carried out in a study of blood T cell repertoires in COVID-19 (dated by TCRdb to 2019 to 2021). Background on the whole study: Samples from collaborators originated in the United States, Italy and Spain and spanned both the acute and convalescent phases of COVID-19. The prospective study material was composed of cDNA or gDNA derived from T cells, B-cell-depleted T cells, or PBMCs. Deeply sampled blood TCRbeta repertoires from subjects exposed to, actively infected with, or recovered from COVID-19 were included in the dataset. The repertoires were released in a freely available public database intended as a resource for research on the immune response to SARS-CoV-2. The samples were drawn from two sources: the first 160 participants of the ongoing ImmuneRACE study, and fewer than 1,500 subjects contributed by 6 global collaborators. The sample metadata nearly always contained a de-identified subject ID, COVID-19 status, age in years and sex. Where HLA class I and class II types were available, the types were taken from metadata supplied by the sample provider, not from assay-based typing.

Of note for this clone: Its specific antigen is unknown. No base quality information exists; no much larger clone differs at one position.

Participants in the prospective study were aged 18 to 89 years, lived in under 30 United States geographic areas, and enrolled through a virtual design. Cohort assignment in the prospective study relied on participant-reported clinical history from a screening survey and a study questionnaire. Recovered participants in ImmuneRACE Cohort 3 were defined by two consecutive negative NP/OP PCR tests, clearance by a healthcare professional, or resolution of symptoms. In the prospective study, whole blood, serum and a nasopharyngeal or oropharyngeal swab were collected from each participant by mobile phlebotomists. Over a roughly two-month period, participants in the prospective study had the option of providing additional blood draws and questionnaires. Before DNA extraction, blood samples from the prospective study were shipped at room temperature or frozen. As encoded in the germline V gene, CDR1 is SGHVS while CDR2 is FQNEAQ. The CDR3 starts with the cysteine, ends with the phenylalanine, and has 16 residues. Of the read, only the CDR3 DNA is kept; its 48 bases are in frame from base 1. V has 1 base trimmed and J has 1 base trimmed; junction bases matching no gene number 3.

TCRbeta CDR3 regions were amplified from genomic DNA using the immunoSEQ Assay, a bias-controlled multiplex PCR. The study's own analysis went as follows. The number of nucleated cells in each sample was estimated from the amplification of reference gene primers within the assay. To quantify the absolute abundance of each unique TCRbeta CDR3 rearrangement, sequence reads were collapsed and filtered. Productive Simpson clonality was computed per sample as the square root of Simpson's diversity index over productive rearrangements. Imported from immuneACCESS, the table was reduced by TCRdb to in-frame sequences with V and J called. These copies leave out some clones; in studies compared against another copy, an unresolved V gene accounts for under half, and the cause of the remainder is not known. The V and J calls and clone size come from that table; D and trimming were worked out from the DNA. This sample lists 490,000 or so clones; about nine tenths were detected once. Together, the top ten hold approximately 8% of the sample.

Overall study results and their limits: Clinical and demographic metadata were provided uncurated, with the amount varying by source and participant.

The origin of this receptor is an older woman who had recovered from COVID-19. Sequencing input: PBMCs or T cells enriched from blood (not recorded which). This chain is built from TRBV7-8 and TRBJ1-5; 8 bases in the middle match TRBD1. The bases are TGTGCCAGCAGCTTAGGGACAGGGACCAGCAATCAGCCCCAGCATTTT. Its protein is CASSLGTGTSNQPQHF.